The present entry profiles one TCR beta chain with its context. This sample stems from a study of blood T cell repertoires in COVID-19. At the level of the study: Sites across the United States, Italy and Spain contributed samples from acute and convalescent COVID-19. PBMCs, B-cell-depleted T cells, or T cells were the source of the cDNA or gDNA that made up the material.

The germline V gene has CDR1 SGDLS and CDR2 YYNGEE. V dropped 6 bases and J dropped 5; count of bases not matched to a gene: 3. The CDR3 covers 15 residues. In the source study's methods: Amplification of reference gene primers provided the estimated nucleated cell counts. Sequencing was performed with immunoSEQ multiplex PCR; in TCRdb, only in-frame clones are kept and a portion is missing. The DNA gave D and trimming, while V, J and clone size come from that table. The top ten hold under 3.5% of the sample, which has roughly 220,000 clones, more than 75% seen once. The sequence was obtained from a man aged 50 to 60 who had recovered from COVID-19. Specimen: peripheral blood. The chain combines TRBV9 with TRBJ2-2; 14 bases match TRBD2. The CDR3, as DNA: TGTGCCAGCACCGGGACTAGCGGGAGTACCGGGGAGCTGTTTTTT. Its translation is CASTGTSGSTGELFF.